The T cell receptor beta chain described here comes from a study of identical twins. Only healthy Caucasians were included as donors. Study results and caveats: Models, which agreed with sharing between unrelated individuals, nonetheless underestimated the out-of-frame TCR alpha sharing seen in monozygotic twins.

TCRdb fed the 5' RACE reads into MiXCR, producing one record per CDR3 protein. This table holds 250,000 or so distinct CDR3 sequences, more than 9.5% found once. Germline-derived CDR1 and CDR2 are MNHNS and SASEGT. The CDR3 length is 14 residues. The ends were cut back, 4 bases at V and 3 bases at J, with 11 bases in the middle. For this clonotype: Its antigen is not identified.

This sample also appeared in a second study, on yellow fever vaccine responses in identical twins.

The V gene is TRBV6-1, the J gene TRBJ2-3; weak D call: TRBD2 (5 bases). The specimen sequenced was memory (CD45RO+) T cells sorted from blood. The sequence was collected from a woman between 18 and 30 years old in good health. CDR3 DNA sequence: TGTGCCAGCAGTGCGGTTACGGGAACAGATACGCAGTATTTT. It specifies CASSAVTGTDTQYF.